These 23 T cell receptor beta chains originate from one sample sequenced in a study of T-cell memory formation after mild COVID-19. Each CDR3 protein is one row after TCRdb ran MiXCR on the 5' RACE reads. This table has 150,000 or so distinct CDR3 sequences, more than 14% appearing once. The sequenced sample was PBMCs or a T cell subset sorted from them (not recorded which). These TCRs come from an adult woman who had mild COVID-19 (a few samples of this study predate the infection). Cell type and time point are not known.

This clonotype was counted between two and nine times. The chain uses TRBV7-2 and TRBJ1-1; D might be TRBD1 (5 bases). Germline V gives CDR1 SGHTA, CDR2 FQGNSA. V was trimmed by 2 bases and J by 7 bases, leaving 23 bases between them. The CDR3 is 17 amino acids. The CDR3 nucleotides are TGTGCCAGCAGCTTACCGTCCCACAGGTCGGTTCGCAATGAAGCTTTCTTT. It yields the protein CASSLPSHRSVRNEAFF.

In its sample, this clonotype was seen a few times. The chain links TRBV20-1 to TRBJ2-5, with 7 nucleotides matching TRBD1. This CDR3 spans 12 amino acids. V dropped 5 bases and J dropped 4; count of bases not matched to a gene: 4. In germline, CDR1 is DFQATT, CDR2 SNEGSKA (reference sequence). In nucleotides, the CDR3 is TGCAGTGCTGGGGGACAGACAGAGACCCAGTACTTC. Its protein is CSAGGQTETQYF.

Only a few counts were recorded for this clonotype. CDR3 residues: CASSQIGAQLVGGELFF. CDR3 nucleotide sequence: TGCGCCAGCAGCCAGATTGGGGCCCAGTTGGTGGGCGGGGAGCTGTTTTTT. J is TRBJ2-2 and V is TRBV4-3; maybe TRBD1 (5 bases). This CDR3 comprises 17 residues. V lost 3 bases and J lost 7, with 21 bases in between. Germline lookup yields CDR1 LGHNA and CDR2 YSLEER.

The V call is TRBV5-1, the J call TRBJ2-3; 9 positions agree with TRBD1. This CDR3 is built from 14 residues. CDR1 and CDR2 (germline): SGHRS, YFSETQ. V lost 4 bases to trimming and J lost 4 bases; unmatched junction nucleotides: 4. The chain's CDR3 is CASSPGTGPDTQYF. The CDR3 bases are TGCGCCAGCAGCCCCGGGACAGGGCCAGATACGCAGTATTTT.

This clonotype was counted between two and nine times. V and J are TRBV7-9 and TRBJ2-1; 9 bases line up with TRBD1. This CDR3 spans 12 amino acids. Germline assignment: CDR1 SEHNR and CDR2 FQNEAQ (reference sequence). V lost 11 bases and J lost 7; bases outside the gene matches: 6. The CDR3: CAARQGGNEQFF. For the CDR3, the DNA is TGTGCCGCACGACAGGGGGGAAATGAGCAGTTCTTC.

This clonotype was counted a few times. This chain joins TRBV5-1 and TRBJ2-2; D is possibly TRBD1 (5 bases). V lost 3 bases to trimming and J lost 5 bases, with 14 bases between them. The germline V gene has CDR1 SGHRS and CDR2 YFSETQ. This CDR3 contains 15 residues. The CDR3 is CASSSQGMVTGELFF. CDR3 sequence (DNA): TGCGCCAGCAGCTCGCAGGGAATGGTAACCGGGGAGCTGTTTTTT.

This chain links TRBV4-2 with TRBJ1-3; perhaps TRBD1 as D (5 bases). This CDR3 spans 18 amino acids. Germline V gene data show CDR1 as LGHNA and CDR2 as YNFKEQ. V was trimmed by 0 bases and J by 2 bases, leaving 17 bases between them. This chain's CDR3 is CASSQESSLGGTGNTIYF. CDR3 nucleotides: TGTGCCAGCAGCCAAGAATCATCTCTGGGGGGGACTGGAAACACCATATATTTT.

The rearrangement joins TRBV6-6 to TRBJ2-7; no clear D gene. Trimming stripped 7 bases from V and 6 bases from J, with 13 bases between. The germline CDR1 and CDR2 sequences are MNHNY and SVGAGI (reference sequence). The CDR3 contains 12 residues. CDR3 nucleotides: TGTGCCAGCAAGAGTACGGAGACCGAGCAGTACTTC. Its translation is CASKSTETEQYF.

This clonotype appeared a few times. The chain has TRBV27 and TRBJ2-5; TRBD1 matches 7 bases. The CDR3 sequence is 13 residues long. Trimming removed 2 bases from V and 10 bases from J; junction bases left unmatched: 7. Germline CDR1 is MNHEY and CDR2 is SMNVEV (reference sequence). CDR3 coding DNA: TGTGCCAGCAGTTTAAGGGGGCCCGGTGACCAGTACTTC. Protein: CASSLRGPGDQYF.

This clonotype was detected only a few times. The CDR3 sequence: CASSLGPGYIQYF. The DNA of the CDR3 is TGTGCCAGCAGCTTGGGGCCGGGTTACATTCAGTACTTC. This chain connects TRBV7-8 to TRBJ2-4; a possible D gene is TRBD1 (5 bases). The CDR3 runs 13 residues. Between the trimmed V and J ends, which lost 3 bases and 8 bases, there was a span of 11 bases. Germline CDR1 SGHVS, CDR2 FQNEAQ.

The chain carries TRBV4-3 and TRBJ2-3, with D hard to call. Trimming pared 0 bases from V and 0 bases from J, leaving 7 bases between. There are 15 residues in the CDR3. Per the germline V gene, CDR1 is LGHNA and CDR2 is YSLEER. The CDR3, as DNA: TGCGCCAGCAGCCAAGATCATCATAGCACAGATACGCAGTATTTT. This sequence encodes CASSQDHHSTDTQYF.

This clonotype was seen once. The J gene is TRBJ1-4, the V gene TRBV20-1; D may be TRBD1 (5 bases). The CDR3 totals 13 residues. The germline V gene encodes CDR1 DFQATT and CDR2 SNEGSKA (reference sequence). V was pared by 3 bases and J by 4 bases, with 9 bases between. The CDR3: CSARNRFNEKLFF. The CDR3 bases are TGCAGTGCTAGGAACAGGTTTAATGAAAAACTGTTTTTT.

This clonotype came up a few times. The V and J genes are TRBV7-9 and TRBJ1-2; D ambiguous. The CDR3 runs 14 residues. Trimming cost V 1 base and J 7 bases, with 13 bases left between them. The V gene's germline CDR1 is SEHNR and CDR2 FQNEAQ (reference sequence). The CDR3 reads CASSLEQSASGYTF. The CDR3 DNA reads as TGTGCCAGCAGCTTAGAACAAAGCGCCAGTGGCTACACCTTC.

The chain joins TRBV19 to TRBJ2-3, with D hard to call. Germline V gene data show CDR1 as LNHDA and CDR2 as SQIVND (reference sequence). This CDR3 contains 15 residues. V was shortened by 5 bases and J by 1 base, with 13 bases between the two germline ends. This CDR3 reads CASSSSFPGTDTQYF. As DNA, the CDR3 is TGTGCCAGTAGTTCCTCTTTCCCTGGCACAGATACGCAGTATTTT.

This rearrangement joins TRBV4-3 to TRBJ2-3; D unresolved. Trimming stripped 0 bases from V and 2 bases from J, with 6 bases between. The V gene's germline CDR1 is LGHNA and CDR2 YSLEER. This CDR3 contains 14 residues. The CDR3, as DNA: TGCGCCAGCAGCCAAGACCAGAACACAGATACGCAGTATTTT. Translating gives CASSQDQNTDTQYF.

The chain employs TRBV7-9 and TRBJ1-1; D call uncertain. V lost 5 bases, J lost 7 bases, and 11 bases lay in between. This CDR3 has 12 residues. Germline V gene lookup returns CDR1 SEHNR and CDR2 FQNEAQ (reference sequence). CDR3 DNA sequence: TGTGCCAGCAGCCAGGCTACCTTTGAAGCTTTCTTT. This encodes CASSQATFEAFF.

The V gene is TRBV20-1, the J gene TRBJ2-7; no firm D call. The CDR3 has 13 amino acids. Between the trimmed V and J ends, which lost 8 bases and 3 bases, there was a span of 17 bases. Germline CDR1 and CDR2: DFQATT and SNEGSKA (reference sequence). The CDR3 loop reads CSPTTPRYYEQYF. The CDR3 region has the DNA TGCAGTCCAACAACCCCCCGCTACTACGAGCAGTACTTC.

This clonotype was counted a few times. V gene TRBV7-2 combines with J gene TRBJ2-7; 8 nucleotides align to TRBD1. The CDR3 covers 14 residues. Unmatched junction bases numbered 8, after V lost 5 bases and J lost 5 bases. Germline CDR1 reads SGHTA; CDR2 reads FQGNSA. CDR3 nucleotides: TGTGCCAGCAGCCCCGGACAGGGTTTCAACGAGCAGTACTTC. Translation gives CASSPGQGFNEQYF. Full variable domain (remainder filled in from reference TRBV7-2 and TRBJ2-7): GAGVSQSPSNKVTEKGKDVELRCDPISGHTALYWYRQSLGQGLEFLIYFQGNSAPDKSGLPSDRFSAERTGGSVSTLTIQRTQQEDSAVYLCASSPGQGFNEQYFGPGTRLTVT.

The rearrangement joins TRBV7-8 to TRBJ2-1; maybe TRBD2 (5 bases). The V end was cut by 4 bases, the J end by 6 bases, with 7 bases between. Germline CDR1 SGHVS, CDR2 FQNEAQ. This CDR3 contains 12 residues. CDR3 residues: CASSSRVNEQFF. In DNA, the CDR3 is TGTGCCAGCAGCTCGAGGGTCAATGAGCAGTTCTTC.

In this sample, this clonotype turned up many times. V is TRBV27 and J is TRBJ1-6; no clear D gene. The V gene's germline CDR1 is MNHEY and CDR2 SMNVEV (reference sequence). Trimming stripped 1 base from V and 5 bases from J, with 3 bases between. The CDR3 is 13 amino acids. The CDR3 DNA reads TGTGCCAGCAGTTTATTGGATAATTCACCCCTCCACTTT. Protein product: CASSLLDNSPLHF.

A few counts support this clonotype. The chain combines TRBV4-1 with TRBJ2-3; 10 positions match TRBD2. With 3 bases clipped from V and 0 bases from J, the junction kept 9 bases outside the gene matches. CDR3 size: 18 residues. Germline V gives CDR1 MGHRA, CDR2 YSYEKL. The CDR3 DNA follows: TGCGCCAGCAGCCACCCATTAGCGGGGGGCTCTAGCACAGATACGCAGTATTTT. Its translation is CASSHPLAGGSSTDTQYF.

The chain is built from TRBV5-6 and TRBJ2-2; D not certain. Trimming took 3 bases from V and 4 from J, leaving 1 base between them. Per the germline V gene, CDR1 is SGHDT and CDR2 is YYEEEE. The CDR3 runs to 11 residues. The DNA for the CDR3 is TGTGCCAGCAGCTCCACCGGGGAGCTGTTTTTT. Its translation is CASSSTGELFF.

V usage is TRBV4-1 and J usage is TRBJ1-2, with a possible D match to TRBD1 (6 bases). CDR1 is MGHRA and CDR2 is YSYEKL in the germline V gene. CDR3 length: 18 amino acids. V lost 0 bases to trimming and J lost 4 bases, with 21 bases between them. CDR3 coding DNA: TGCGCCAGCAGCCAAGATGGAGGGAGGGGGGCCACAACCTATGGCTACACCTTC. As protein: CASSQDGGRGATTYGYTF.